Listed below are T cell receptor beta chains from one sample, sequenced in a study of cytomegalovirus exposure and HLA in healthy donors. TCRdb keeps only in-frame clones here, not all; method: immunoSEQ multiplex PCR. The sample has about 200,000 clones, around four fifths seen once. The sequenced sample was PBMCs. Source of these receptors: a woman in her forties or fifties in good health and CMV-seropositive. The CDR3 runs from the conserved cysteine through the conserved F or W. D genes are given only for firm matches. A clone size is listed for some rows: how often the clone was seen (once, few, many), or a class if it is expanded.

V gene,D gene,clone size,J gene,CDR3 DNA,CDR3 protein
TRBV4-1,TRBD1,NA,TRBJ1-1,TGCGCCAGCAGGCGCACAGGGGGCACTGAAGCTTTCTTT,CASRRTGGTEAFF
TRBV7-9,NA,NA,TRBJ1-1,TGTGCCAGCAGCTTTCAGGGGCCGAACACTGAAGCTTTCTTT,CASSFQGPNTEAFF
TRBV2,NA,NA,TRBJ2-2,TGTGCCAGCAGCCTAATGCGGGTAACCGGGGAGCTGTTTTTT,CASSLMRVTGELFF
TRBV18,NA,NA,TRBJ2-3,TGTGCCACACGAGGGCTTAGCACAGATACGCAGTATTTT,CATRGLSTDTQYF
TRBV5-1,TRBD2,NA,TRBJ2-7,TGCGCCAGCAGCTTGACAGCGGGAGCGCGGGAGCAGTACTTC,CASSLTAGAREQYF
TRBV27,TRBD1,NA,TRBJ1-2,TGTGCCAGCAGTGGGACAGGATCTAACTATGGCTACACCTTC,CASSGTGSNYGYTF
TRBV5-4,TRBD1,NA,TRBJ1-3,TGTGCCAGCAGCTCATCAGGGGGGCGTTCTGGAAACACCATATATTTT,CASSSSGGRSGNTIYF
TRBV9,NA,NA,TRBJ2-1,TGTGCCAGCAGCGTAGGGCTGGGTCTAGCAGTCTACAATGAGCAGTTCTTC,CASSVGLGLAVYNEQFF
TRBV29-1,TRBD1,NA,TRBJ2-1,TGCAGCGTTCGGGACAGCGACAATGAGCAGTTCTTC,CSVRDSDNEQFF
TRBV18,TRBD1,NA,TRBJ2-2,TGTGCCAGCTCCCAAGGGACAGGGTTCGGAAACGGGGAGCTGTTTTTT,CASSQGTGFGNGELFF
TRBV7-9,TRBD2,NA,TRBJ2-3,TGTGCCAGCAGCATAGTAGCGGGAGGAAGAGGGTCAGATACGCAGTATTTT,CASSIVAGGRGSDTQYF
TRBV25-1,NA,NA,TRBJ1-5,TGTGCCAGCAGTGAACGCGGAAACAATCAGCCCCAGCATTTT,CASSERGNNQPQHF
TRBV5-6,NA,NA,TRBJ1-5,TGTGCCAGCAGCCTCCGGTGGGCAGACCCTAATCAGCCCCAGCATTTT,CASSLRWADPNQPQHF
TRBV7-9,TRBD2,NA,TRBJ2-1,TGTGCCAGCTTACCGGGACTAGCGGGAGACGGTGAGCAGTTCTTC,CASLPGLAGDGEQFF
TRBV11-2,TRBD1,NA,TRBJ1-2,TGTGCCAGCAGCTTAGGTAGGGTGGACAGGGTCTATGGCTACACCTTC,CASSLGRVDRVYGYTF
TRBV7-9,TRBD2,NA,TRBJ2-7,TGTGCCAGCAGCTTAAGTGGGAGGGTATACGAGCAGTACTTC,CASSLSGRVYEQYF
TRBV4-3,TRBD1,NA,TRBJ2-7,TGCGCCAGCAGCCCAGACAGGGACTCCTACGAGCAGTACTTC,CASSPDRDSYEQYF
TRBV21-1,NA,NA,TRBJ2-4,TGTGCCAGCAGCAAAAGGAAGCTAGGGGCCAAAAACAGTCAGTACTTC,CASSKRKLGAKNSQYF
TRBV6-1,TRBD2,NA,TRBJ2-7,TGTGCCAGCAGTGAAAGTTTGGCGGGAGCCTCCTACGAGCAGTACTTC,CASSESLAGASYEQYF
TRBV7-2,TRBD2,NA,TRBJ2-7,TGTGCCAGCAGCCTAGCGGGAACGGGAGGGGTCTACGAGCAGTACTTC,CASSLAGTGGVYEQYF
TRBV11-2,NA,NA,TRBJ2-5,TGTGCCAGCAGCTCCCTAATCACCCCTACACAGGAGACCCAGTACTTC,CASSSLITPTQETQYF
TRBV7-2,NA,once,TRBJ2-3,TGTGCCAGCAGCTTTGGAGGCTCAGATACGCAGTATTTT,CASSFGGSDTQYF
TRBV7-6,TRBD1,NA,TRBJ2-7,TGTGCCAGCAGCTTAGTGGGACAGGGGCACTACGAGCAGTACTTC,CASSLVGQGHYEQYF
TRBV5-5,NA,NA,TRBJ2-6,TGTGCCAGCAGCCCGGTGGGACTCAACGTCCTGACTTTC,CASSPVGLNVLTF
TRBV28,NA,NA,TRBJ2-5,TGTGCCAGCAGGGACTCATCGCAAGAGACCCAGTACTTC,CASRDSSQETQYF
TRBV18,NA,NA,TRBJ2-1,TGTGCCAGCTCGCCGACAGGCACCTACAATGAGCAGTTCTTC,CASSPTGTYNEQFF
TRBV7-2,TRBD1,NA,TRBJ1-4,TGTGCCAGCAGCTTTCCCGGGACAGGGGACGGGGAAAAACTGTTTTTT,CASSFPGTGDGEKLFF
TRBV13,NA,NA,TRBJ1-3,TGTGCCAGCAGCTTCTCTCTACGTACAGGTGGGAACACCATATATTTT,CASSFSLRTGGNTIYF
TRBV4-1,TRBD1,NA,TRBJ2-1,TGCGCCAGCAGCCAGGGACAGGGGGCCTACAATGAGCAGTTCTTC,CASSQGQGAYNEQFF
TRBV11-2,NA,NA,TRBJ1-3,TGTGCCAGCAGCTTAGGGTCAGGGCCTGGAAACACCATATATTTT,CASSLGSGPGNTIYF
TRBV7-7,NA,NA,TRBJ2-5,TGTGCCAGCAGCCCTTCCCCCCGGGAGACCCAGTACTTC,CASSPSPRETQYF
TRBV30,NA,NA,TRBJ2-2,TGTGCCTGGAACCAACCGACAGGCCTTTTGGATACCGGGGAGCTGTTTTTT,CAWNQPTGLLDTGELFF
TRBV5-5,NA,NA,TRBJ1-2,TGTGCCAGCAGCCAAGCCGGACTCTATGGCTACACCTTC,CASSQAGLYGYTF
TRBV18,NA,NA,TRBJ1-2,TGTGCCAGCTCACCCGACAGTCTGGCTGGCTACACCTTC,CASSPDSLAGYTF
TRBV25-1,TRBD2,NA,TRBJ2-1,TGTGCCAGCAGGGGACTATGGAGCAGCAATGAGCAGTTCTTC,CASRGLWSSNEQFF
TRBV7-9,NA,once,TRBJ2-7,TGTGCCAGCAGCTTATCCTACTCCTACGAGCAGTACTTC,CASSLSYSYEQYF
TRBV19,TRBD1,NA,TRBJ2-1,TGTGCCAGTAGTCTAATCATGGGACAGGGAGGGAATGAGCAGTTCTTC,CASSLIMGQGGNEQFF
TRBV6-1,TRBD2,NA,TRBJ2-3,TGTGCCAGCAGTGAATCGCGGGGGGGCGGGGCAGATACGCAGTATTTT,CASSESRGGGADTQYF
TRBV11-1,NA,NA,TRBJ2-7,TGTGCCAGCAGCTTAATGGGGAGCTCCTACGAGCAGTACTTC,CASSLMGSSYEQYF
TRBV6-5,NA,NA,TRBJ1-1,TGTGCCAGCAGGGCGGGGGGGCCCGCTGAAGCTTTCTTT,CASRAGGPAEAFF